This TCR beta chain was obtained from a study of beta chain features in type 1 diabetes. The sequenced template was cDNA made from the entire isolated RNA. The data were produced by immunoSEQ multiplex PCR, yet TCRdb's version contains in-frame clones alone and is incomplete. This table has around 310,000 clones, 8% to 13% appearing once. This clone was picked up a small number of times. Germline lookup yields CDR1 GTSNPN and CDR2 SVGIG (reference sequence). Germline trimming cut 3 bases from V and 1 base from J; bases unmatched to any gene: 9. This CDR3 is built from 16 residues. The V call is TRBV30, the J call TRBJ2-7; 10 bases line up with TRBD2. The sequenced material came from naive CD4+ T cells from blood. This sequence originates from a woman aged 30 to 39 in good health. The CDR3 region has the DNA TGTGCCTGGAGAGGAAGAATAGCGGGAGGATCCTACGAGCAGTACTTC. This gives the protein CAWRGRIAGGSYEQYF.